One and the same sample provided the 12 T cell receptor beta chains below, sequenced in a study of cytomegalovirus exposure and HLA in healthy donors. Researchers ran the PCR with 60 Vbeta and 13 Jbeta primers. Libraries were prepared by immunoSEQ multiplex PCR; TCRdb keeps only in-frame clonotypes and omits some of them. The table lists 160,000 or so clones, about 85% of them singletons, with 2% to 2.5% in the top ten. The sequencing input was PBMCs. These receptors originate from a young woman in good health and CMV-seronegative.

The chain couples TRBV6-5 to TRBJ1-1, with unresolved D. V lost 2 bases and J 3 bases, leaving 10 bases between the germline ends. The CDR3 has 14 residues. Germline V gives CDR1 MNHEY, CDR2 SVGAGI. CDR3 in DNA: TGTGCCAGCAGTTACGATCCCACAGACACTGAAGCTTTCTTT. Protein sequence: CASSYDPTDTEAFF.

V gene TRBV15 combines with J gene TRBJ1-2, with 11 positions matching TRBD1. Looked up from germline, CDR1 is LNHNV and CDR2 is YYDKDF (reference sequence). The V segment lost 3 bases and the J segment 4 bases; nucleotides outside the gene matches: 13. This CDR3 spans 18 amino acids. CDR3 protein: CATSRVTGQGGRGYGYTF. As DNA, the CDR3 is TGTGCCACCAGCAGGGTAACGGGACAGGGGGGACGAGGCTATGGCTACACCTTC.

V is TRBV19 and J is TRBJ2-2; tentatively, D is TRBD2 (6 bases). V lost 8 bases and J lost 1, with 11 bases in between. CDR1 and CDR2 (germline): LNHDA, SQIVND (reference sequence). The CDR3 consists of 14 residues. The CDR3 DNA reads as TGTGCCAGTGAGGAGGGTTGGAACACCGGGGAGCTGTTTTTT. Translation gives CASEEGWNTGELFF.

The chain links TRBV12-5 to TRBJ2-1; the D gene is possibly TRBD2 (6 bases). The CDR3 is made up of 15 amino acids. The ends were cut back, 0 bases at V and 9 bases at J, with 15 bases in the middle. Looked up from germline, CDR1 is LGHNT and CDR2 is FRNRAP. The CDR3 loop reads CASGLVPSREAEQFF. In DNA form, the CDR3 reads TGTGCTAGTGGTTTGGTACCGAGCAGGGAGGCTGAGCAGTTCTTC.

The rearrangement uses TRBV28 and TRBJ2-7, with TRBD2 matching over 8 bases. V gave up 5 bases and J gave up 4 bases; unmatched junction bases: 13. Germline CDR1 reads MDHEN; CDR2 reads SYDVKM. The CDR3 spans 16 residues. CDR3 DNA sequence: TGTGCCAGCAGTCTGGTCGGGAGGGCCTTGGGGTACGAGCAGTACTTC. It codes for CASSLVGRALGYEQYF.

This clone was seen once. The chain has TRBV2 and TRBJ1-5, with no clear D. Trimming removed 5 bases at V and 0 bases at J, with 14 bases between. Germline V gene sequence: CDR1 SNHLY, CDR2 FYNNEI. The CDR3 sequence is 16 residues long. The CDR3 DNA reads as TGTGCCAGCAGTCTAGACGGCGGGGTTAGCAATCAGCCCCAGCATTTT. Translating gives CASSLDGGVSNQPQHF.

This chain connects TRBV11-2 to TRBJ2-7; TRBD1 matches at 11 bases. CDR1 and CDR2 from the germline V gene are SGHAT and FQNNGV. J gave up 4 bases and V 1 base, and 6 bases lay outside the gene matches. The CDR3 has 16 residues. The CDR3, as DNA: TGTGCCAGCAGCTTAGTGACCGGGACAGGGGGTTACGAGCAGTACTTC. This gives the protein CASSLVTGTGGYEQYF.

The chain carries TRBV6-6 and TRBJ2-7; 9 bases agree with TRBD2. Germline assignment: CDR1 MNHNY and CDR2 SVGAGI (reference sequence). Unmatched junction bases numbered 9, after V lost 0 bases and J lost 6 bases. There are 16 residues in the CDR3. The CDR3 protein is CASSYSGGGGGGEQYF. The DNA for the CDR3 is TGTGCCAGCAGTTACTCAGGGGGAGGCGGGGGGGGCGAGCAGTACTTC.

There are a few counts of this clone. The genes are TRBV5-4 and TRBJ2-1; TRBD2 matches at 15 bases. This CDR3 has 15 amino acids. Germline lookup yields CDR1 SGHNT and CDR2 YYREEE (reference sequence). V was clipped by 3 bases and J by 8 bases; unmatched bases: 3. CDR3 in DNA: TGTGCCAGCAGCTCAGGACTAGCGGGGGGGTATGAGCAGTTCTTC. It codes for CASSSGLAGGYEQFF. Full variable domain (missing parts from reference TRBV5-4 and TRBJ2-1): ETGVTQSPTHLIKTRGQQVTLRCSSQSGHNTVSWYQQALGQGPQFIFQYYREEENGRGNFPPRFSGLQFPNYSSELNVNALELDDSALYLCASSSGLAGGYEQFFGPGTRLTVL.

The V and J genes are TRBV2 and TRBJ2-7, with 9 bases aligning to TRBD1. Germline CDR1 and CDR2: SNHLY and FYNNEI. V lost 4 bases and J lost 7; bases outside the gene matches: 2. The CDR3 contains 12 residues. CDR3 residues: CASSADRGEQYF. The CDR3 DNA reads TGTGCCAGCAGTGCCGACAGGGGGGAGCAGTACTTC.

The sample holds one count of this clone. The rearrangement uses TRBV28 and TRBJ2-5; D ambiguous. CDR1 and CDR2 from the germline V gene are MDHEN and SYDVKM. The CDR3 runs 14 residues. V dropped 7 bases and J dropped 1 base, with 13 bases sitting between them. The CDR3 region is CASTDVESQETQYF. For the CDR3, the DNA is TGTGCCAGCACTGATGTAGAGAGCCAAGAGACCCAGTACTTC.

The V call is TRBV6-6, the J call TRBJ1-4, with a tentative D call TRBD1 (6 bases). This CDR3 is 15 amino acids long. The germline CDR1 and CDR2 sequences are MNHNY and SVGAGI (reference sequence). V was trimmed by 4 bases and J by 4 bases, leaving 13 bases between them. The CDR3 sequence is CASSSPDRVNEKLFF. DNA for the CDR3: TGTGCCAGCAGTTCCCCGGACAGAGTTAATGAAAAACTGTTTTTT.